This paragraph reports one T cell receptor (beta chain). Antigen unknown. The TCR beta CDR3 regions underwent amplification using RNA transcripts as the source. A first-round RT-PCR of the TCR CDR3 used the HTBI primer set. TCRdb reanalysed the multiplex PCR reads using MiXCR and keeps one entry per CDR3 protein. The sample shows about 660,000 distinct CDR3 sequences, less than 45% of them seen only once. These data belong to a study of T cells in Graves' hyperthyroidism and ophthalmopathy. The study, taken as a whole, reports: Blood shared most expanded thyroid clonotypes above 0.001.

V lost 2 bases to trimming and J lost 4 bases; unmatched junction nucleotides: 1. The germline CDR1 and CDR2 sequences are MGHDK and SYGVNS. The CDR3 runs to 13 residues. The TCR was taken from an adult man with Graves' disease, either hyperthyroidism or ophthalmopathy (not recorded which). The chain recombines TRBV25-1 with TRBJ2-5; 7 bases agree with TRBD2. Sample: peripheral blood or thyroid tissue (not recorded which). CDR3 sequence: CASSEGRGETQYF. CDR3 bases: TGTGCCAGCAGTGAAGGGAGGGGAGAGACCCAGTACTTC.